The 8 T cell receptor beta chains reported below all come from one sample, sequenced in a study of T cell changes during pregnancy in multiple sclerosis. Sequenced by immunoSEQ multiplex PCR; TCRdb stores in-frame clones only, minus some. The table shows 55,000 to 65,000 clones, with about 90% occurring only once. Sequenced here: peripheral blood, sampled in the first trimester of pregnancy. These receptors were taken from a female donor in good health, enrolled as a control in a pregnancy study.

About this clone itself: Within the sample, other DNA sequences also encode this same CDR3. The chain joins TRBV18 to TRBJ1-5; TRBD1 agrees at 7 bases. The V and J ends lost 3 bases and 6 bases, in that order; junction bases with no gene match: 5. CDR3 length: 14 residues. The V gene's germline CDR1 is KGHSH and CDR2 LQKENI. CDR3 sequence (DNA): TGTGCCAGCTCACCGAGACAGGGTGGTCAGCCCCAGCATTTT. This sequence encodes CASSPRQGGQPQHF.

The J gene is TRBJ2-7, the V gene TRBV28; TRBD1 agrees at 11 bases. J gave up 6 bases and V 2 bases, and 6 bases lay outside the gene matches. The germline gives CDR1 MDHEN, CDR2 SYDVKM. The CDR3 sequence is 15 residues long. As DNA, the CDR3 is TGTGCCAGCAGTTTACAGGGGACAGGGGGGGGCGAGCAGTACTTC. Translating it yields CASSLQGTGGGEQYF.

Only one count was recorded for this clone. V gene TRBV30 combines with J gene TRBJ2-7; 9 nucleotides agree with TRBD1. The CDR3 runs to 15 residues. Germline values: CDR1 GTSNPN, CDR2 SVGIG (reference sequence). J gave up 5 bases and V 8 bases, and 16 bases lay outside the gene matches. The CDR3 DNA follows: TGTGCCCGGTCGGACAGGGGCCGCGGGATCGACGAGCAGTACTTC. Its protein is CARSDRGRGIDEQYF.

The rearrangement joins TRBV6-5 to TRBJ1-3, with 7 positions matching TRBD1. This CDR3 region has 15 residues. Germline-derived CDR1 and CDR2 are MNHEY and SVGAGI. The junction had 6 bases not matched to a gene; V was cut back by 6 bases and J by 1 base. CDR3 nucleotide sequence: TGTGCCAGCAGGCCGGGACAGCTTTCTGGAAACACCATATATTTT. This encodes CASRPGQLSGNTIYF.

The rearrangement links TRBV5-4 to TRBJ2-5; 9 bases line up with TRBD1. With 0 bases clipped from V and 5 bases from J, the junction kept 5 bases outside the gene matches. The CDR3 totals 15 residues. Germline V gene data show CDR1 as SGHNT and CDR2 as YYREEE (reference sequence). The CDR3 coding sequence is TGTGCCAGCAGCTTGGACAGGGGGCGTACGGAGACCCAGTACTTC. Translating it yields CASSLDRGRTETQYF.

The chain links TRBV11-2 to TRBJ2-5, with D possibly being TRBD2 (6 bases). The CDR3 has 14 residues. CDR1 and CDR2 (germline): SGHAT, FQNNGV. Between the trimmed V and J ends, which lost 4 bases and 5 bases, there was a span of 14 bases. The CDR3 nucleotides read TGTGCCAGCAGCTCACTAGCAGTTCGGGAGACCCAGTACTTC. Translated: CASSSLAVRETQYF.

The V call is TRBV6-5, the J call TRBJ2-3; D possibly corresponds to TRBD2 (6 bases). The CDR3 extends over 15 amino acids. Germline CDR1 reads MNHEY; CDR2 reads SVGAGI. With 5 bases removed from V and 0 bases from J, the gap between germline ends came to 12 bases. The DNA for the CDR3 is TGTGCCAGCAGTCCCCTTCGGGGGAGCACAGATACGCAGTATTTT. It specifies CASSPLRGSTDTQYF.

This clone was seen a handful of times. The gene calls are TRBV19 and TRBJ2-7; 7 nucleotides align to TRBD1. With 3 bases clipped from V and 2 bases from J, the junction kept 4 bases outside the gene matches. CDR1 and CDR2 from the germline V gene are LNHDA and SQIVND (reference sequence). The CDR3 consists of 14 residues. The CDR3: CASSIRRGPYEQYF. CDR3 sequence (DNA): TGTGCCAGTAGTATTAGAAGGGGGCCCTACGAGCAGTACTTC.